Listed below are T cell receptor beta chains from one sample, sequenced in a study of memory CD8 T cells in hepatitis C reinfection. Sequenced by immunoSEQ multiplex PCR; TCRdb stores in-frame clones only, minus some. The sample yields some 40,000 clones, roughly 88% seen once. The specimen was naive CD8+ T cells sorted from blood. The receptors come from a man in his late teens or twenties with hepatitis C virus infection. CDR3s include the opening cysteine and the closing phenylalanine or tryptophan. D genes are given only for firm matches.

D gene	V gene	J gene	CDR3 protein
.	TRBV7-9	TRBJ2-4	CASSSRDDGAGVQYF
TRBD1	TRBV6-5	TRBJ1-1	CVSRYGTENTEAFF
TRBD2	TRBV10-3	TRBJ2-7	CAISDGGLVNTGEQYF
.	TRBV4-1	TRBJ2-7	CASSQDGDFYEQYF
.	TRBV20-1	TRBJ2-1	CSARLVDEQFF
.	TRBV11-2	TRBJ2-5	CASSRTWREETQYF
.	TRBV7-8	TRBJ2-3	CASSLTGLTDTQYF
.	TRBV13	TRBJ2-2	CASSLGVTGELFF
.	TRBV7-6	TRBJ2-3	CASSLAGGLDTQYF
.	TRBV6-5	TRBJ1-2	CASSYSSQGSGYTF
TRBD2	TRBV7-9	TRBJ2-3	CASSPTRTRSSTDTQYF
.	TRBV6-5	TRBJ1-5	CASSWTASNQPQHF
.	TRBV11-2	TRBJ2-5	CASSGQQEAQYF
.	TRBV13	TRBJ2-1	CASSLGRSNEQFF
.	TRBV5-1	TRBJ2-7	CASSLPSPYEQYF